What follows describes a single T cell receptor (beta chain). The record originates from a study of blood T cell repertoires in COVID-19. About the research overall: Specimens from acute and convalescent COVID-19 originated in the United States, Italy and Spain. Sample material is recorded as cDNA or gDNA derived from T cells, B-cell-depleted T cells, or PBMCs.

Germline V gives CDR1 MNHEY, CDR2 SMNVEV (reference sequence). V was cut by 5 bases and J by 0 bases, with 11 bases left in between. The CDR3 is 15 amino acids. Original processing notes: Reference gene primers were amplified, and this amplification served to estimate nucleated cell counts. TCRdb's table, derived via immunoSEQ multiplex PCR, lists solely in-frame clones and lacks some. That table is the source of V, J and clone size, and D and trimming were worked out from the DNA. The sample yields some 170,000 clones, 82% seen once. Input material: peripheral blood. J is TRBJ1-5 and V is TRBV27, with no clear D. The clonotype comes from a woman between 70 and 85 years old with acute or convalescent COVID-19. The CDR3 loop reads CASSPKQHSNQPQHF. The CDR3 bases are TGTGCCAGCAGTCCTAAACAGCATAGCAATCAGCCCCAGCATTTT.